One sample yielded the 5 T cell receptor beta chains listed below, sequenced in a study of blood T cell repertoires in COVID-19. Sequencing used immunoSEQ multiplex PCR; TCRdb keeps in-frame clones, though not all of them. The repertoire has 250,000 to 350,000 clones, around 91% of them found once; the top ten carry around 4.4%. The sequencing input was PBMCs or T cells enriched from blood (not recorded which). These receptors were taken from a woman aged 18-30 years with acute COVID-19.

CDR3 sequence (DNA): TGTGCCAGCAGTTACGTGGGAGCAGATACGCAGTATTTT. It codes for CASSYVGADTQYF. The chain joins TRBV6-5 to TRBJ2-3; D perhaps matches TRBD2 (5 bases). V gave up 2 bases and J gave up 4 bases, with 7 bases separating them. This CDR3 is built from 13 residues. Germline V gene sequence: CDR1 MNHEY, CDR2 SVGAGI.

This clone was observed a handful of times. The V gene is TRBV2, the J gene TRBJ2-5; D perhaps matches TRBD2 (7 bases). Looked up from germline, CDR1 is SNHLY and CDR2 is FYNNEI. V was pared by 6 bases and J by 7 bases, with 12 bases between. This CDR3 spans 12 amino acids. Here the CDR3 reads CASRSGEGTQYF. The DNA for the CDR3 is TGTGCCAGCAGGTCAGGGGAGGGGACCCAGTACTTC.

The chain is built from TRBV2 and TRBJ2-2; D not certain. V was trimmed by 4 bases and J by 5 bases, leaving 5 bases between them. CDR3 size: 12 residues. From germline, CDR1 is SNHLY and CDR2 FYNNEI. The CDR3 protein is CASSVLTGELFF. The CDR3 DNA reads TGTGCCAGCAGTGTACTTACCGGGGAGCTGTTTTTT.

V gene TRBV7-2 combines with J gene TRBJ2-7; TRBD1 matches 10 bases. The CDR3 totals 14 residues. Trimming at V came to 5 bases and at J to 4 bases, leaving 5 bases not matched to a gene. Germline-derived CDR1 and CDR2 are SGHTA and FQGNSA. CDR3 in DNA: TGTGCCAGCAGCCCCGGGACAGGGGAGTACGAGCAGTACTTC. Its protein is CASSPGTGEYEQYF.

The chain has TRBV5-1 and TRBJ1-1, with 7 positions matching TRBD1. The CDR3 has 15 residues. V was clipped by 6 bases and J by 0 bases; unmatched bases: 8. CDR1 is SGHRS, CDR2 YFSETQ, per germline. Here the CDR3 reads CASTAQGPLNTEAFF. In DNA, the CDR3 is TGCGCCAGCACCGCACAGGGGCCGTTGAACACTGAAGCTTTCTTT.